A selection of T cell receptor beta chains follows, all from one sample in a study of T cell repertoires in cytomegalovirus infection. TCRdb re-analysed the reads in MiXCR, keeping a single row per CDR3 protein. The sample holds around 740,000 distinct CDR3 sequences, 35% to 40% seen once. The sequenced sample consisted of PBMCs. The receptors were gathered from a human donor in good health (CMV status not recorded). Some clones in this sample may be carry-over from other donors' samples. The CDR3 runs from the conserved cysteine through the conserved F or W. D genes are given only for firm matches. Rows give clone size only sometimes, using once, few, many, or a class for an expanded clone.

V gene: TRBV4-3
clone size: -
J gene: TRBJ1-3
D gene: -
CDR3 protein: CASSQHGSGNTIYF
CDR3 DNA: TGCGCCAGCAGCCAACACGGATCCGGAAACACCATATATTTT

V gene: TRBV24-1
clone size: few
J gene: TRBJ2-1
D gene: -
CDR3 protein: CATSDLDELGKFF
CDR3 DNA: TGTGCCACCAGTGATTTAGACGAACTCGGGAAGTTCTTC

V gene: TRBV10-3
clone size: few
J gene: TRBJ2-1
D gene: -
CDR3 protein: CAITHTIENEQFF
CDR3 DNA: TGTGCCATCACTCACACCATAGAGAATGAGCAGTTCTTC

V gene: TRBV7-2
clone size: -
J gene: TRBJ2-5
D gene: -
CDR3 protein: CASTRVFGETQYF
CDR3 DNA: TGTGCCAGCACCAGGGTTTTCGGGGAGACCCAGTACTTC

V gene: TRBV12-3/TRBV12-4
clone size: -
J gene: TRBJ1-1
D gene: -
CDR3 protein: CASTVDRTTEAFF
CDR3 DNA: TGTGCCAGCACCGTTGACAGGACCACTGAAGCTTTCTTT

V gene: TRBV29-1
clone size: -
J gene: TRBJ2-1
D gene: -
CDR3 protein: CSGRTHSGHNEQFF
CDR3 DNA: TGCAGCGGCCGGACTCATTCCGGCCACAATGAGCAGTTCTTC

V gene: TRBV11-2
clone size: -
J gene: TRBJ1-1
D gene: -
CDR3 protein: CASSLDQRTGAFF
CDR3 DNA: TGTGCCAGCAGCTTAGATCAGAGGACCGGAGCTTTCTTT

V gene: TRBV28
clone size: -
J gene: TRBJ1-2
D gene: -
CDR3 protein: CASTLGHYGYTF
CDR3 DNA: TGTGCCAGCACCTTGGGGCATTATGGCTACACCTTC

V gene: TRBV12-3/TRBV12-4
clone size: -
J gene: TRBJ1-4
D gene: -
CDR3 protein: CASSLQGFKGKLFF
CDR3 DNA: TGTGCCAGCAGCTTACAGGGATTTAAAGGAAAACTGTTTTTT

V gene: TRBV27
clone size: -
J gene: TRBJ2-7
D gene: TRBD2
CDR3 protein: CASSYGTSGRGEQYF
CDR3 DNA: TGTGCCAGCAGCTACGGGACTAGCGGGCGGGGCGAGCAGTACTTC

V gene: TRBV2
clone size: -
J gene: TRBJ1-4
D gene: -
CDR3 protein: CASSPGGRGEKLFF
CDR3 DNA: TGTGCCAGCAGTCCGGGAGGGAGAGGGGAAAAACTGTTTTTT

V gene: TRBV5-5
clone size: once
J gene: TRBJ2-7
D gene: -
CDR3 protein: CASSYTGVGTVSSYEQYF
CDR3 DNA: TGTGCCAGCAGCTACACGGGGGTAGGGACAGTTAGCTCCTACGAGCAGTACTTC

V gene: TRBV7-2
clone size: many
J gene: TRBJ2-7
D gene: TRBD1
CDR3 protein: CASSPDRDRVYEQYF
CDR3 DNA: TGTGCCAGCAGCCCGGACCGGGACAGGGTCTACGAGCAGTACTTC

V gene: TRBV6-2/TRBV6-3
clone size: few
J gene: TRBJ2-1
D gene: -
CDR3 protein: CASDGAYNEQFF
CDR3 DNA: TGTGCCAGCGACGGCGCCTACAATGAGCAGTTCTTC

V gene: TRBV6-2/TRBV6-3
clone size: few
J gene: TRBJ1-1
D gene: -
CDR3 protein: CASTNPTGEAFF
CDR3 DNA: TGTGCCAGCACCAACCCGACAGGTGAAGCTTTCTTT

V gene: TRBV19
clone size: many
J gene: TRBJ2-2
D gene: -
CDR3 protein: CASSSSGANTGELFF
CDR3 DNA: TGTGCCAGTAGTTCTTCGGGGGCGAACACCGGGGAGCTGTTTTTT

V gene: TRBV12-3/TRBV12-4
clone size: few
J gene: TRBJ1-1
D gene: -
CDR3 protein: CASSLGLNEAFF
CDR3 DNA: TGTGCCAGCAGTTTAGGGCTTAATGAAGCTTTCTTT

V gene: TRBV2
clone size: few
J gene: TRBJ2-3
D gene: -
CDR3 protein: CASSEGLGMSTDTQYF
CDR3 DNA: TGTGCCAGCAGTGAAGGTTTGGGGATGAGCACAGATACGCAGTATTTT

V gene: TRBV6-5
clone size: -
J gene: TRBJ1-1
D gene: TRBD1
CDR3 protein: CASSYRTRWDRLETEAFF
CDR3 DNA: TGTGCCAGCAGTTACCGAACCCGATGGGACAGGCTGGAGACTGAAGCTTTCTTT

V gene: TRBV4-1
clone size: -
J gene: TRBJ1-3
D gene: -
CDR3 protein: CASSQDDRLSSGNTIYF
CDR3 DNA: TGCGCCAGCAGCCAAGACGACAGATTGAGCTCTGGAAACACCATATATTTT

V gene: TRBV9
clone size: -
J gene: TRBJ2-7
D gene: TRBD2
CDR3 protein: CASSALSSGSVYEQYF
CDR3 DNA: TGTGCCAGCAGCGCCCTATCTAGCGGGAGTGTCTACGAGCAGTACTTC

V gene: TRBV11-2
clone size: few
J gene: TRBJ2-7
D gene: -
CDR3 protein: CASSLNNRGYEQYF
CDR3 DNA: TGTGCCAGCAGCCTGAACAACCGCGGGTACGAGCAGTACTTC

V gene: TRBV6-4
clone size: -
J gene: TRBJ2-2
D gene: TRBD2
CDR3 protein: CASSESTSGMELFF
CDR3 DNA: TGTGCCAGCAGTGAATCGACTAGCGGGATGGAGCTGTTTTTT

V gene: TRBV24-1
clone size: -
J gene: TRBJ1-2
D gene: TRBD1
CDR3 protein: CATSLTQASRDRRVYGYTF
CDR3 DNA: TGTGCCACCAGTCTTACACAGGCAAGCCGGGACAGAAGAGTCTATGGCTACACCTTC

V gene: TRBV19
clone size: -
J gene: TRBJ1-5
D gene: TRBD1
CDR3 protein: CASGTAGSNQPQHF
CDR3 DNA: TGTGCCAGCGGGACAGCCGGTAGCAATCAGCCCCAGCATTTT

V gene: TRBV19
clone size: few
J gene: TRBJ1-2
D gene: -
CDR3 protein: CASSIEAGRGYGYTF
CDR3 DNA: TGTGCCAGTAGTATAGAAGCCGGCAGGGGCTATGGCTACACCTTC

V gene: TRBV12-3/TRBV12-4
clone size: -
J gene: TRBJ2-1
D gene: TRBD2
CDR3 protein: CASSLVPSSGGGNEQFF
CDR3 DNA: TGTGCCAGCAGTTTAGTGCCTTCCAGCGGGGGAGGTAATGAGCAGTTCTTC

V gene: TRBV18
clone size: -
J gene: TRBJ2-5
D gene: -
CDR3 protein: CASSPTSGVETQYF
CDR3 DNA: TGTGCCAGCTCACCAACCTCGGGCGTGGAGACCCAGTACTTC

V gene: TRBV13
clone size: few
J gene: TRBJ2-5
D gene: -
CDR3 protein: CASSENSQETQYF
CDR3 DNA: TGTGCCAGCAGCGAAAACAGCCAAGAGACCCAGTACTTC

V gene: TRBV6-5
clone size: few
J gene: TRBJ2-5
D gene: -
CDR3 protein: CASSYGLTQETQYF
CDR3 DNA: TGTGCCAGCAGTTATGGGTTGACTCAAGAGACCCAGTACTTC

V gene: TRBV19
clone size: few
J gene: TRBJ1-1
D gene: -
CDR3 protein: CASSPRSKGTPEAFF
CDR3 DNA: TGTGCCAGTAGTCCCCGATCGAAAGGGACCCCTGAAGCTTTCTTT

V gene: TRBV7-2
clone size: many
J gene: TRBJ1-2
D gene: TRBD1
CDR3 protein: CASSRTGTGVGGYTF
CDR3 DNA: TGTGCCAGCAGCAGAACCGGGACAGGGGTCGGCGGCTACACCTTC

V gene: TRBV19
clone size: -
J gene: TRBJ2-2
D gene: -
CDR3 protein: CATHGGAFITGELFF
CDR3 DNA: TGTGCCACGCACGGGGGCGCGTTCATCACCGGGGAGCTGTTTTTT

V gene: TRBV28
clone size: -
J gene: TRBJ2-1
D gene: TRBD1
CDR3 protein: CASSPWDRPILQYNEQFF
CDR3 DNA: TGTGCCAGCAGTCCCTGGGACAGACCAATCCTACAATACAATGAGCAGTTCTTC

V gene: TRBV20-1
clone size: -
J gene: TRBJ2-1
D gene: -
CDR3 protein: CSAPRGIDNEQFF
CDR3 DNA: TGCAGTGCTCCCCGGGGGATCGACAATGAGCAGTTCTTC

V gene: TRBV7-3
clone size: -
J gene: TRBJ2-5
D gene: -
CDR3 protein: CASSLWVGETQYF
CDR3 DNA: TGTGCCAGCAGCTTATGGGTTGGCGAGACCCAGTACTTC

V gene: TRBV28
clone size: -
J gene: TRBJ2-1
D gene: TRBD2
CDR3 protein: CASSPFRLAGGYSSYNEQFF
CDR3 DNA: TGTGCCAGCAGCCCCTTTAGACTAGCGGGGGGGTATAGCTCCTACAATGAGCAGTTCTTC

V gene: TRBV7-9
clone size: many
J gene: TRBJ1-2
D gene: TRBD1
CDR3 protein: CASSATGGAYGYTF
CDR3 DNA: TGTGCCAGCAGCGCGACAGGGGGCGCCTATGGCTACACCTTC

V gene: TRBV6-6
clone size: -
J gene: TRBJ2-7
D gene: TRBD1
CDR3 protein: CASSYRGQGLGEQYF
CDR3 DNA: TGTGCCAGCAGTTACAGGGGGCAAGGGTTGGGCGAGCAGTACTTC

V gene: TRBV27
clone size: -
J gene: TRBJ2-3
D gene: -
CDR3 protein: CASSLRADGLVTDTHYF
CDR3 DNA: TGTGCCAGCAGTTTAAGGGCAGACGGTCTCGTCACAGATACGCATTATTTT